The 32 T cell receptor beta chains presented below share a single source sample, sequenced in a study of CD8+ T cells in alopecia areata. Extraction and reverse transcription of RNA yielded cDNA as the sequencing template. Only in-frame clones appear in the TCRdb table, and some are missing; sequencing was by immunoSEQ multiplex PCR. The sample records 100,000 to 120,000 clones, almost 60% being singletons. The sequencing input was CD8+ T cells sorted from blood. These receptors came from a human donor in good health.

By sample share, this clone is medium-sized (0.01 to 0.1%). The chain combines TRBV7-9 with TRBJ1-5; TRBD1 might be the D (5 bases). The CDR3 contains 14 residues. The V and J ends lost 5 bases and 1 base respectively, with 9 bases between them. Germline lookup yields CDR1 SEHNR and CDR2 FQNEAQ (reference sequence). This CDR3 is CASSPAGSNQPQHF. The CDR3, as DNA: TGTGCCAGCAGCCCCGCAGGGAGCAATCAGCCCCAGCATTTT.

The genes are TRBV13 and TRBJ2-6; no clear D. The CDR3 runs to 15 residues. Trimming left V 2 bases short and J 1 base short, with 6 bases between. Germline lookup yields CDR1 PRHDT and CDR2 FYEKMQ (reference sequence). The DNA for the CDR3 is TGTGCCAGCAGCTTACTAGGTTCTGGGGCCAACGTCCTGACTTTC. Its translation: CASSLLGSGANVLTF.

The genes are TRBV6-5 and TRBJ2-1; D tentatively reads TRBD1 or TRBD2 (5 bases each). This CDR3 region has 11 residues. Trimming removed 9 bases from V and 7 bases from J, with 10 bases in between. From germline, CDR1 is MNHEY and CDR2 SVGAGI. Written as DNA, the CDR3 is TGTGCCAGTTTCTGGGGGAATGAGCAGTTCTTC. It yields the protein CASFWGNEQFF.

The J gene is TRBJ2-7, the V gene TRBV13; 9 bases are shared with TRBD1. The germline CDR1 and CDR2 sequences are PRHDT and FYEKMQ (reference sequence). The CDR3 has 14 amino acids. The junction had 5 bases not matched to a gene; V was cut back by 2 bases and J by 6 bases. CDR3 nucleotides: TGTGCCAGCAGCTTACGGGGACAGGGAGCCGAGCAGTACTTC. It encodes CASSLRGQGAEQYF.

Only one count was recorded for this clone. The chain couples TRBV29-1 to TRBJ1-2; TRBD1 aligns across 7 bases. The germline V gene encodes CDR1 SQVTM and CDR2 ANQGSEA. The length of the CDR3 is 15 residues. V was clipped by 3 bases and J by 2 bases; unmatched bases: 9. For the CDR3, the DNA is TGCAGCGTTGATATAAGGGAACAGGGGAACTATGGCTACACCTTC. Translated, it gives CSVDIREQGNYGYTF.

A few counts support this clone. The V call is TRBV7-9, the J call TRBJ2-5; 8 nucleotides align to TRBD1. The CDR3 spans 15 residues. V shed 4 bases and J 5 bases; nucleotides not matched to a gene: 9. Germline values: CDR1 SEHNR, CDR2 FQNEAQ (reference sequence). DNA for the CDR3: TGTGCCAGCAGCTACGGTCGCCAGGGGGCTGAGACCCAGTACTTC. Protein product: CASSYGRQGAETQYF.

This clone was observed a single time. The rearrangement uses TRBV19 and TRBJ1-2; a weak D match, TRBD1 (6 bases). In germline, CDR1 is LNHDA, CDR2 SQIVND (reference sequence). Trimming shortened V by 9 bases and J by 4 bases, and 21 bases separated the two germline ends. The CDR3 sequence is 15 residues long. CDR3 in amino acids: CASSHQAGGLYGYTF. Here the CDR3 DNA reads TGTGCCAGCTCACATCAGGCGGGGGGCCTCTATGGCTACACCTTC.

The V call is TRBV13, the J call TRBJ2-3; TRBD2 might be the D (5 bases). Per the germline V gene, CDR1 is PRHDT and CDR2 is FYEKMQ (reference sequence). Trimming left V 5 bases short and J 1 base short, with 10 bases between. This CDR3 has 14 amino acids. The CDR3: CASSVRGRTDTQYF. CDR3 coding DNA: TGTGCCAGCAGCGTGCGAGGGCGCACAGATACGCAGTATTTT. The full variable domain, in which reference TRBV13 and TRBJ2-3 provide the parts outside the CDR3, is AAGVIQSPRHLIKEKRETATLKCYPIPRHDTVYWYQQGPGQDPQFLISFYEKMQSDKGSIPDRFSAQQFSDYHSELNMSSLELGDSALYFCASSVRGRTDTQYFGPGTRLTVL.

This clone was counted once. One end of the junction does not line up with germline, which may come from a read error. The V call is TRBV28, the J call TRBJ1-6, with 7 bases aligning to TRBD1. CDR1 is MDHEN, CDR2 SYDVKM, per germline. CDR3 length: 15 residues. The DNA of the CDR3 is TGTGCCAGCAGCCCCTTCGGGACAGCACAGCGGACGGGGTACTTT. This sequence encodes CASSPFGTAQRTGYF.

This chain links TRBV11-3 with TRBJ2-1, with D perhaps TRBD1 (6 bases). Germline V gene sequence: CDR1 SGHNT, CDR2 YENEEA. Trimming stripped 1 base from V and 6 bases from J, with 13 bases between. CDR3 length: 15 residues. The CDR3 protein is CASSLVATGFNEQFF. The DNA of the CDR3 is TGTGCCAGCAGCTTAGTGGCTACAGGGTTCAATGAGCAGTTCTTC. Based on the CDR3 plus reference TRBV11-3 and TRBJ2-1, the full variable domain is EAGVVQSPRYKIIEKKQPVAFWCNPISGHNTLYWYLQNLGQGPELLIRYENEEAVDDSQLPKDRFSAERLKGVDSTLKIQPAELGDSAVYLCASSLVATGFNEQFFGPGTRLTVL.

This clone appeared a few times. V usage is TRBV27 and J usage is TRBJ2-7; D tentatively fits TRBD1 or TRBD2 (5 bases each). V gave up 5 bases and J gave up 2 bases, with 10 bases separating them. CDR1 and CDR2 from the germline V gene are MNHEY and SMNVEV (reference sequence). The CDR3 loop spans 13 amino acids. CDR3 in amino acids: CASSPPGPYEQYF. In nucleotides, the CDR3 is TGTGCCAGCAGTCCCCCGGGACCCTACGAGCAGTACTTC.

V is TRBV7-9 and J is TRBJ2-3; D is possibly TRBD1 (6 bases). Germline V gives CDR1 SEHNR, CDR2 FQNEAQ (reference sequence). V was clipped by 4 bases and J by 4 bases, with 6 bases between them. This CDR3 comprises 12 residues. The chain's CDR3 is CASSSGADTQYF. The CDR3 bases are TGTGCCAGCAGCTCAGGGGCAGATACGCAGTATTTT. The full variable domain, rest sourced from reference TRBV7-9 and TRBJ2-3, is DTGVSQNPRHKITKRGQNVTFRCDPISEHNRLYWYRQTLGQGPEFLTYFQNEAQLEKSRLLSDRFSAERPKGSFSTLEIQRTEQGDSAMYLCASSSGADTQYFGPGTRLTVL.

This chain connects TRBV9 to TRBJ2-3, with TRBD2 matching 9 bases. V shed 4 bases, J shed 6 bases, and the junction held 15 bases outside the gene matches. Germline CDR1 SGDLS, CDR2 YYNGEE. The CDR3 is 17 residues long. CDR3 DNA sequence: TGTGCCAGCAGCAACTCAGCGGGGGGCTCCTCCGGGGATACGCAGTATTTT. It translates to CASSNSAGGSSGDTQYF.

The chain is built from TRBV5-1 and TRBJ2-7, with D unresolved. This CDR3 region has 14 residues. CDR1 and CDR2 (germline): SGHRS, YFSETQ. Trimming removed 4 bases from V and 0 bases from J, with 11 bases in between. The CDR3 region has the DNA TGCGCCAGCAGCCAAGAAAACTACTCCTACGAGCAGTACTTC. Translation: CASSQENYSYEQYF.

The V and J genes are TRBV30 and TRBJ2-7; TRBD1 matches at 10 bases. The CDR3 extends over 16 amino acids. Per germline, CDR1 GTSNPN and CDR2 SVGIG (reference sequence). The ends lost 1 base at V and 5 bases at J; junction bases unmatched: 11. CDR3 nucleotide sequence: TGTGCCTGGAGTGAGGGGACAGGGGTTTTATCTGACGAGCAGTACTTC. Translation: CAWSEGTGVLSDEQYF. The variable domain in full, completed from reference TRBV30 and TRBJ2-7, reads SQTIHQWPATLVQPVGSPLSLECTVEGTSNPNLYWYRQAAGRGLQLLFYSVGIGQISSEVPQNLSASRPQDRQFILSSKKLLLSDSGFYLCAWSEGTGVLSDEQYFGPGTRLTVT.

This clone showed up just a few times. The V gene is TRBV4-2, the J gene TRBJ2-2; D remains ambiguous. Germline CDR1 reads LGHNA; CDR2 reads YNFKEQ. The CDR3 sequence is 16 residues long. The V gene lost 0 bases and the J gene lost 1 base, with 9 bases spanning the gap. CDR3 loop: CASSQDHNGNTGELFF. CDR3 nucleotides: TGTGCCAGCAGCCAAGATCATAACGGGAACACCGGGGAGCTGTTTTTT.

This sequence joins TRBV5-6 and TRBJ2-1; no reliable D call. Germline-derived CDR1 and CDR2 are SGHDT and YYEEEE. This CDR3 region has 14 residues. The ends were cut back, 0 bases at V and 8 bases at J, with 12 bases in the middle. As DNA, the CDR3 is TGTGCCAGCAGCTTGGTTAGTAGTACCGATGAGCAGTTCTTC. It yields the protein CASSLVSSTDEQFF.

This clone was observed many times. CDR3 protein: CASSSGGPGPLADTQYF. The CDR3 DNA is TGTGCCAGCAGCTCAGGCGGGCCGGGACCGCTCGCAGATACGCAGTATTTT. The V gene is TRBV7-9, the J gene TRBJ2-3; D possibly uses TRBD1 or TRBD2 (5 bases each). V gave up 4 bases and J gave up 4 bases, with 21 bases separating them. This CDR3 is built from 17 residues. Per germline, CDR1 SEHNR and CDR2 FQNEAQ (reference sequence).

The chain combines TRBV6-5 with TRBJ1-6; TRBD1 aligns across 10 bases. J lost 6 bases, V lost 0 bases, and 2 bases had no gene match. This CDR3 has 16 residues. CDR1 and CDR2 from the germline V gene are MNHEY and SVGAGI. CDR3: CASSYSTGGRNSPLHF. DNA for the CDR3: TGTGCCAGCAGTTACTCGACAGGGGGCCGTAATTCACCCCTCCACTTT.

The CDR3 DNA reads TGTGCCAGCAGCCCCCAAGGGACAGACCTCGAGGGCTACACCTTC. It yields the protein CASSPQGTDLEGYTF. The chain employs TRBV9 and TRBJ1-2; TRBD1 matches 7 bases. Germline V lookup: CDR1 SGDLS, CDR2 YYNGEE. This CDR3 contains 15 residues. J lost 8 bases, V lost 4 bases, and 14 bases had no gene match.

This clone has more than one count but fewer than ten. The chain employs TRBV28 and TRBJ2-5; no definite D call. The CDR3 length is 15 residues. Germline lookup yields CDR1 MDHEN and CDR2 SYDVKM. With 5 bases removed from V and 4 bases from J, the gap between germline ends came to 17 bases. For the CDR3, the DNA is TGTGCCAGCAGTCCGATTCACTATTGGTTAGAGACCCAGTACTTC. Amino acid sequence: CASSPIHYWLETQYF.

The CDR3 region is CASSPHRGDTQYF. In DNA, the CDR3 is TGTGCCAGCAGTCCCCACCGGGGGGATACGCAGTATTTT. This chain links TRBV2 with TRBJ2-3, with D perhaps matching TRBD2 (6 bases). The CDR3 runs 13 residues. Germline CDR1 and CDR2: SNHLY and FYNNEI. Trimming shortened V by 5 bases and J by 6 bases, and 12 bases separated the two germline ends.

This clone has a handful of counts. The sample carries other DNA sequences with the same CDR3. The DNA of the CDR3 is TGCAGCGTTGCTCACACTGAAGCTTTCTTT. It translates to CSVAHTEAFF. The V call is TRBV29-1, the J call TRBJ1-1; no reliable D call. This CDR3 comprises 10 residues. V was clipped by 4 bases and J by 3 bases, with 3 bases between them. Germline CDR1 is SQVTM and CDR2 is ANQGSEA.

The chain joins TRBV11-2 to TRBJ1-2, with D uncertain. V dropped 1 base and J dropped 0 bases, with 18 bases sitting between them. This CDR3 contains 18 residues. The germline V gene has CDR1 SGHAT and CDR2 FQNNGV. The CDR3 nucleotides are TGTGCCAGCAGCTTAGGGTACGGAATGAGGGAAGCTAACTATGGCTACACCTTC. Translation: CASSLGYGMREANYGYTF.

This sequence joins TRBV13 and TRBJ1-6, with D possibly matching TRBD1 (5 bases). In germline, CDR1 is PRHDT, CDR2 FYEKMQ (reference sequence). There are 15 residues in the CDR3. Trimming took off 2 bases at V and 7 bases at J, with 12 bases between the two ends. The CDR3 region is CASSLQGRQNSPLHF. The CDR3 nucleotides are TGTGCCAGCAGCTTACAGGGCCGACAGAATTCACCCCTCCACTTT.

V gene TRBV19 combines with J gene TRBJ2-5, with D possibly TRBD1 on 6 matching bases. The CDR3 runs to 15 residues. The V gene's germline CDR1 is LNHDA and CDR2 SQIVND (reference sequence). V lost 7 bases, J lost 0 bases, and 15 bases lay in between. DNA of the CDR3: TGTGCCAGTACCGAAGGGGACACCGACCAAGAGACCCAGTACTTC. It is translated as CASTEGDTDQETQYF.

V usage is TRBV29-1 and J usage is TRBJ2-1, with TRBD2 matching over 8 bases. The CDR3 has 11 amino acids. The germline gives CDR1 SQVTM, CDR2 ANQGSEA. V shed 6 bases and J 10 bases; nucleotides not matched to a gene: 5. In nucleotides, the CDR3 is TGCAGCGTCCACACTAGCGGAGAGCAGTTCTTC. Translated: CSVHTSGEQFF.

The chain is built from TRBV25-1 and TRBJ1-5; no firm D call. The ends were cut back, 8 bases at V and 0 bases at J, with 8 bases in the middle. This CDR3 region has 13 residues. Germline V gene data show CDR1 as MGHDK and CDR2 as SYGVNS. CDR3 loop: CASGVGSNQPQHF. The CDR3 region has the DNA TGTGCCAGCGGCGTCGGTAGCAATCAGCCCCAGCATTTT. The full variable domain, its missing parts supplied by reference TRBV25-1 and TRBJ1-5, is EADIYQTPRYLVIGTGKKITLECSQTMGHDKMYWYQQDPGMELHLIHYSYGVNSTEKGDLSSESTVSRIRTEHFPLTLESARPSHTSQYLCASGVGSNQPQHFGDGTRLSIL.

The V gene is TRBV5-4, the J gene TRBJ2-7; 7 bases line up with TRBD2. From germline, CDR1 is SGHNT and CDR2 YYREEE (reference sequence). V trimming: 1 base; J trimming: 3 bases; junction bases outside the gene matches: 10. This CDR3 is built from 16 residues. The DNA for the CDR3 is TGTGCCAGCAGCTTGTTGGTAGCTGCGGGGGACTACGAGCAGTACTTC. It yields the protein CASSLLVAAGDYEQYF.

The chain couples TRBV7-6 to TRBJ1-5; TRBD1 matches 10 bases. J was trimmed by 4 bases and V by 1 base; bases with no gene match: 4. CDR3 length: 16 residues. Germline CDR1 and CDR2: SGHVS and FNYEAQ. The CDR3: CASSLGQGAWNQPQHF. CDR3 bases: TGTGCCAGCAGCTTAGGACAGGGGGCTTGGAATCAGCCCCAGCATTTT.

This clone is a singleton in its sample. V and J are TRBV10-3 and TRBJ2-5; either TRBD1 or TRBD2 may supply D (5 bases each). V lost 11 bases to trimming and J lost 0 bases, with 19 bases between them. The CDR3 extends over 15 amino acids. CDR1 is ENHRY and CDR2 is SYGVKD in the germline V gene. CDR3 amino acids: CASDSGTRYQETQYF. The CDR3 coding sequence is TGTGCCTCAGATTCGGGGACCCGGTACCAAGAGACCCAGTACTTC.

The chain employs TRBV7-9 and TRBJ1-6; D is possibly TRBD1 (5 bases). With 5 bases removed from V and 7 bases from J, the gap between germline ends came to 12 bases. The germline gives CDR1 SEHNR, CDR2 FQNEAQ (reference sequence). The CDR3 consists of 14 residues. DNA of the CDR3: TGTGCCAGCAGCCCGGGACGGACCAATTCACCCCTCCACTTT. Its translation is CASSPGRTNSPLHF.